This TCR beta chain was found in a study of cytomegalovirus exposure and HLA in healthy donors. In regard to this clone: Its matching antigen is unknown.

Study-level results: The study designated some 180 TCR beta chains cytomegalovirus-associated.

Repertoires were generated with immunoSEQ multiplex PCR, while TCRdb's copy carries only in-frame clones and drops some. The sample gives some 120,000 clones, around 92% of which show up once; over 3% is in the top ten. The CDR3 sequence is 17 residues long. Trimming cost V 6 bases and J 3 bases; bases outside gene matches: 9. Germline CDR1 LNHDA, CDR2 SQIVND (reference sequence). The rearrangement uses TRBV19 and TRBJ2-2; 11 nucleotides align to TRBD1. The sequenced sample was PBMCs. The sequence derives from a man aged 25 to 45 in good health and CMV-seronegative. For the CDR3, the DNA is TGTGCCAGTAGCCCGGTTGGACAGGGGGCTCACACCGGGGAGCTGTTTTTT. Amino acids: CASSPVGQGAHTGELFF.